This T cell receptor beta chain was recorded in a study of beta chain features in type 1 diabetes. Study findings and constraints: All four CD4+ subsets of Type 1 diabetes patients contained TCRB CDR3s that were moderately but significantly shorter. Equally in patients and controls, PCR might preferentially amplify shorter templates.

Expressed TCRB transcripts got sequenced, as all isolated RNA was reverse transcribed. The protocol was immunoSEQ multiplex PCR, while the TCRdb copy is restricted to in-frame clones and leaves out a portion. The data contain roughly 330,000 clones, roughly 13% of them singletons. About this clone itself: The antigen remains unidentified.

CDR1 is SGHTA, CDR2 FQGNSA, per germline. Germline trimming cut 4 bases from V and 12 bases from J; bases unmatched to any gene: 6. The CDR3 is made up of 15 amino acids. The sequencing sample was made of naive CD4+ T cells from blood. The sequence was collected from a woman younger than 30 with type 1 diabetes. The rearrangement uses TRBV7-2 and TRBJ2-1; TRBD2 aligns across 16 bases. CDR3 region: CASSSGGLAGGPQFF. In DNA form, the CDR3 reads TGTGCCAGCAGCTCCGGGGGACTAGCGGGAGGGCCGCAGTTCTTC.